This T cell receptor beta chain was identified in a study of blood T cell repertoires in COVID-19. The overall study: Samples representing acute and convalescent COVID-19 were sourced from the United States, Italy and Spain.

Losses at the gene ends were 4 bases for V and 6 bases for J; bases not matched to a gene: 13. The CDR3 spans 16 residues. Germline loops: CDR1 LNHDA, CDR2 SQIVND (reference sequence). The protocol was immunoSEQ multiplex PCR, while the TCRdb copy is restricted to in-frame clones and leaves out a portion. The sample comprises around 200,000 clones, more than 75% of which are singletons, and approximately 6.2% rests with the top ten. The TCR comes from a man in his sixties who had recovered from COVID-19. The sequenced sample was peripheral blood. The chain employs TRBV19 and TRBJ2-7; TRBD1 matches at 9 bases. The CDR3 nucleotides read TGTGCCAGTAGTAAGAATTCCGGGACAGGGCCAATCGAGCAGTACTTC. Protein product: CASSKNSGTGPIEQYF. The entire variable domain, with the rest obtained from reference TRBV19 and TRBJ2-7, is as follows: DGGITQSPKYLFRKEGQNVTLSCEQNLNHDAMYWYRQDPGQGLRLIYYSQIVNDFQKGDIAEGYSVSREKKESFPLTVTSAQKNPTAFYLCASSKNSGTGPIEQYFGPGTRLTVT.